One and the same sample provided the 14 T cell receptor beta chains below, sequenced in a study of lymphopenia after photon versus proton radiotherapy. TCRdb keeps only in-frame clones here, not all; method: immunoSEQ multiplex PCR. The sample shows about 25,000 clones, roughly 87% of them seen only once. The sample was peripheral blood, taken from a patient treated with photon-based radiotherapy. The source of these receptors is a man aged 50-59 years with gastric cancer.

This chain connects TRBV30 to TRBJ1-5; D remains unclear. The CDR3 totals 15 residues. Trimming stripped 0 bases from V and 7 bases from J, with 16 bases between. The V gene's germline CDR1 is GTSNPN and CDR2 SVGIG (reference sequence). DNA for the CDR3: TGTGCCTGGAGTGTTGGGAGTAGTAAGGGCCAGCCCCAGCATTTT. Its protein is CAWSVGSSKGQPQHF.

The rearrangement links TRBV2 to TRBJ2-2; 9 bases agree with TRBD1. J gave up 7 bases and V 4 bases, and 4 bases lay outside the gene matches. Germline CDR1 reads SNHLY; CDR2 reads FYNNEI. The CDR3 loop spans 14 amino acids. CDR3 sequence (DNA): TGTGCCAGCAGTGTGTGGGACAGGGTCGGGGAGCTGTTTTTT. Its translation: CASSVWDRVGELFF.

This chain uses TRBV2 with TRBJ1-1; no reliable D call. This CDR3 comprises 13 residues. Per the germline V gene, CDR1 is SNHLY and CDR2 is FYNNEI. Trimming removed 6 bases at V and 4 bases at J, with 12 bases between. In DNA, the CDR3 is TGTGCCAGCAGCCTCCCGCCCGCCACTGAAGCTTTCTTT. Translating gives CASSLPPATEAFF. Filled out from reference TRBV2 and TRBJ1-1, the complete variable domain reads EPEVTQTPSHQVTQMGQEVILRCVPISNHLYFYWYRQILGQKVEFLVSFYNNEISEKSEIFDDQFSVERPDGSNFTLKIRSTKLEDSAMYFCASSLPPATEAFFGQGTRLTVV.

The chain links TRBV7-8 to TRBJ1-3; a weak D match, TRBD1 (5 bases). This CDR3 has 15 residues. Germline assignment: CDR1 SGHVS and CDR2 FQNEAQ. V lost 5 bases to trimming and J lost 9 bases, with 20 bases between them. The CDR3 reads CASSLGAGGFRTIYF. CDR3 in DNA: TGTGCCAGCAGCCTAGGCGCGGGGGGGTTCCGCACCATATATTTT. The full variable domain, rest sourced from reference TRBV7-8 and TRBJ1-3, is GAGVSQSPRYKVAKRGQDVALRCDPISGHVSLFWYQQALGQGPEFLTYFQNEAQLDKSGLPSDRFFAERPEGSVSTLKIQRTQQEDSAVYLCASSLGAGGFRTIYFGEGSWLTVV.

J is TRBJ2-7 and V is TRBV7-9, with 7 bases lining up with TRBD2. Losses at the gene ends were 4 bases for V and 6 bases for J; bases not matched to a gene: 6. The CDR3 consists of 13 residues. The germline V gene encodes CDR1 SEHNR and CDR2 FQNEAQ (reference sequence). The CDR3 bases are TGTGCCAGCAGCTCTCCGGCGGGGGTCGAGCAGTACGTC. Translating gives CASSSPAGVEQYV.

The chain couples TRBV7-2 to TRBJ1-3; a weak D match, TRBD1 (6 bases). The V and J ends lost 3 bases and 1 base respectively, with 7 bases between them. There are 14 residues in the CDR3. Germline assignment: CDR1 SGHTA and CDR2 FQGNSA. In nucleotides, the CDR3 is TGTGCCAGCAGCTTGGGGGCTTCTGGAAACACCATATATTTT. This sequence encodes CASSLGASGNTIYF.

The CDR3 DNA follows: TGTGCCAGCAGCAATGGGGTGATGAACACTGAAGCTTTCTTT. It encodes CASSNGVMNTEAFF. V gene TRBV7-9 combines with J gene TRBJ1-1, with no clear D. Germline values: CDR1 SEHNR, CDR2 FQNEAQ (reference sequence). CDR3 length: 14 residues. V was pared by 5 bases and J by 0 bases, with 10 bases between.

The CDR3 DNA follows: TGTGCCAGCTCTAGTTCTCTCGTGGGGAGCCTCACAGATACGCAGTATTTT. This codes for CASSSSLVGSLTDTQYF. This sequence joins TRBV18 and TRBJ2-3; perhaps TRBD2 as D (5 bases). V lost 6 bases and J lost 2, with 21 bases in between. CDR1 is KGHSH, CDR2 LQKENI, per germline. The CDR3 runs 17 residues.

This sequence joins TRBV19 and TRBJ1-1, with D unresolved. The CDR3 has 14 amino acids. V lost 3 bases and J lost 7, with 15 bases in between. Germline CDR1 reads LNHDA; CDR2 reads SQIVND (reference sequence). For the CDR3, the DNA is TGTGCCAGTAGTATCGGCGGGGTCTGGGTTGAAGCTTTCTTT. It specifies CASSIGGVWVEAFF.

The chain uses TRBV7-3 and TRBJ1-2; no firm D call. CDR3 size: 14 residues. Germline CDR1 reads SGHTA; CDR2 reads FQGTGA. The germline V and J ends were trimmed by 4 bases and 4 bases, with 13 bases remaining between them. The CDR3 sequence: CASSSLPGSYGYTF. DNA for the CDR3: TGTGCCAGCAGCTCCCTACCTGGCAGCTATGGCTACACCTTC.

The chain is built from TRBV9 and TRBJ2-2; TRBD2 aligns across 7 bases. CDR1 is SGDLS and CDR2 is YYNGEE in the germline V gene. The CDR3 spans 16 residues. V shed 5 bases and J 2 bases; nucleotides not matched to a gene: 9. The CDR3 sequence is CASSTPGTTNTGELFF. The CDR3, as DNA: TGTGCCAGCAGTACTCCGGGGACTACAAACACCGGGGAGCTGTTTTTT.

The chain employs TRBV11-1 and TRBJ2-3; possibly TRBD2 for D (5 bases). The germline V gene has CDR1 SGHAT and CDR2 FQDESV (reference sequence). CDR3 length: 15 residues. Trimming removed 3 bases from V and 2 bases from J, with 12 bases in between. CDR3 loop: CASSFDGEYTDTQYF. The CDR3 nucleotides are TGTGCCAGCAGCTTCGACGGGGAGTACACAGATACGCAGTATTTT.

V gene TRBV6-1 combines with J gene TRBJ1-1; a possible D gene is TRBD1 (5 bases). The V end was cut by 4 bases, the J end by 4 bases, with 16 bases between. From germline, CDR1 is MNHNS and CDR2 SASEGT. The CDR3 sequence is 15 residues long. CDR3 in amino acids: CASSVPRGSGTEAFF. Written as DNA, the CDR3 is TGTGCCAGCAGTGTCCCCCGGGGGTCTGGCACTGAAGCTTTCTTT.

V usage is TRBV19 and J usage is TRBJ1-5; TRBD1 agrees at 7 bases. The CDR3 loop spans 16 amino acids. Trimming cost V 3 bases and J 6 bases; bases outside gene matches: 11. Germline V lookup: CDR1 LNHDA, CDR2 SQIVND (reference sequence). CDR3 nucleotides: TGTGCCAGTAGTATCAAGGGGGCAGGGGGAGGTCAGCCCCAGCATTTT. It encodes CASSIKGAGGGQPQHF.